The clone carrying this T cell receptor beta chain has more than one count but fewer than ten. A second about 7 to 11 cycle PCR used barcoded and J-beta primers. TCRdb processed the 5' RACE reads anew with MiXCR; each CDR3 protein has one entry. The repertoire includes approximately 800,000 distinct CDR3 sequences, roughly 25% of them detected once, and under 4.5% sits in the top ten. This sample is part of a study of blood T cells in healthy people across ages. Trimming cost V 4 bases and J 2 bases; bases outside gene matches: 9. CDR1 and CDR2 (germline): SGHRS, YFSETQ. This CDR3 is built from 15 residues. Each of the donors had roughly 9.4 milliliters of peripheral blood drawn into EDTA-treated Vacutainer tubes. The same sample was also used in a study of T cells of mothers and their children. That work adds: Across the analysis, no persistent microchimeric T cell clones were detected.

V gene TRBV5-1 combines with J gene TRBJ2-7; the match to TRBD1 covers 7 bases. This TCR came from a boy aged 10-17 years in good health. What was sequenced was blood. The CDR3 coding sequence is TGCGCCAGCAGCCGCGCCGGGACAGCGACCTACGAGCAGTACTTC. Translation gives CASSRAGTATYEQYF.